This is a list of T cell receptor beta chains from one sample in a study of blood T cell repertoires in COVID-19. Repertoires were generated with immunoSEQ multiplex PCR, while TCRdb's copy carries only in-frame clones and drops some. The sample shows 150,000 to 200,000 clones, approximately 83% of them seen only once. The sequencing input was peripheral blood. All receptors come from a man in his 60s with acute or convalescent COVID-19. Both conserved end residues are part of each CDR3. D genes are given only for firm matches. Clone size, where shown, is once, few, many, or a class for clones that have expanded.

V gene: TRBV28
D gene: NA
clone size: NA
J gene: TRBJ1-2
CDR3 DNA: TGTGCCAGCAGTTACGACAGTAACTATGGCTACACCTTC
CDR3 protein: CASSYDSNYGYTF

V gene: TRBV30
D gene: TRBD2
clone size: NA
J gene: TRBJ2-3
CDR3 DNA: TGTGCCTGGAGAAGGGCGGGAGAGGGTTCCGATACGCAGTATTTT
CDR3 protein: CAWRRAGEGSDTQYF

V gene: TRBV7-3
D gene: TRBD2
clone size: NA
J gene: TRBJ2-5
CDR3 DNA: TGTGCCAGCAGCCCAGCGGGAGTAGAGACCCAGTACTTC
CDR3 protein: CASSPAGVETQYF

V gene: TRBV27
D gene: TRBD1
clone size: few
J gene: TRBJ2-4
CDR3 DNA: TGTGCCAGCAGTGCCCGACAGGGCTTCGCCAAAAACATTCAGTACTTC
CDR3 protein: CASSARQGFAKNIQYF

V gene: TRBV2
D gene: NA
clone size: few
J gene: TRBJ1-2
CDR3 DNA: TGTGCCAGCAGTGTGTCAGGGGTCGGCTATGGCTACACCTTC
CDR3 protein: CASSVSGVGYGYTF

V gene: TRBV28
D gene: NA
clone size: NA
J gene: TRBJ1-5
CDR3 DNA: TGTGCCAGCAGTTTAGCCAGGGAAGGACAGCCCCAGCATTTT
CDR3 protein: CASSLAREGQPQHF

V gene: TRBV2
D gene: TRBD1
clone size: NA
J gene: TRBJ1-5
CDR3 DNA: TGTGCCAGCAGTGTGACAGGGTATGGCAATCAGCCCCAGCATTTT
CDR3 protein: CASSVTGYGNQPQHF

V gene: TRBV3-1/TRBV3-2
D gene: NA
clone size: NA
J gene: TRBJ2-1
CDR3 DNA: TGTGCCAGCAGCCCCGACTTTTACTCCTACAATGAGCAGTTCTTC
CDR3 protein: CASSPDFYSYNEQFF

V gene: TRBV13
D gene: TRBD2
clone size: NA
J gene: TRBJ2-7
CDR3 DNA: TGTGCCAGCAGCTTAGGAGAGGCGGGAGGGGGAGAGCAGTACTTC
CDR3 protein: CASSLGEAGGGEQYF

V gene: TRBV5-4
D gene: TRBD2
clone size: NA
J gene: TRBJ2-1
CDR3 DNA: TGTGCCAGCAGCCAGGGACTAGCGGGAGAGAATGAGCAGTTCTTC
CDR3 protein: CASSQGLAGENEQFF

V gene: TRBV5-8
D gene: TRBD1
clone size: NA
J gene: TRBJ1-5
CDR3 DNA: TGTGCCAGCAGCTCGAACCGGGACAGAGTAAATCAGCCCCAGCATTTT
CDR3 protein: CASSSNRDRVNQPQHF

V gene: TRBV6-6
D gene: TRBD1
clone size: NA
J gene: TRBJ2-7
CDR3 DNA: TGTGCCAGCAGTACCCCGGGACAGGGGTCCTACGAGCAGTACTTC
CDR3 protein: CASSTPGQGSYEQYF

V gene: TRBV25-1
D gene: NA
clone size: NA
J gene: TRBJ2-3
CDR3 DNA: TGTGCCAGCAGTTACAGTCACGGCCACAATACGCAGTATTTT
CDR3 protein: CASSYSHGHNTQYF

V gene: TRBV5-4
D gene: NA
clone size: NA
J gene: TRBJ2-3
CDR3 DNA: TGTGCCAGCAGCCCGACTAGGAGCACAGATACGCAGTATTTT
CDR3 protein: CASSPTRSTDTQYF

V gene: TRBV11-2
D gene: TRBD2
clone size: NA
J gene: TRBJ2-2
CDR3 DNA: TGTGCCAGCAGCCCAACGGCGGGAGTAGACGGGGAGCTGTTTTTT
CDR3 protein: CASSPTAGVDGELFF

V gene: TRBV28
D gene: NA
clone size: NA
J gene: TRBJ2-1
CDR3 DNA: TGTGCCAGCGGTAGAGAGAACAATGAGCAGTTCTTC
CDR3 protein: CASGRENNEQFF

V gene: TRBV27
D gene: TRBD2
clone size: NA
J gene: TRBJ2-1
CDR3 DNA: TGTGCCAGCAGTTTAATCCAAACTAGCGGAGTAGGGAATGAGCAGTTCTTC
CDR3 protein: CASSLIQTSGVGNEQFF

V gene: TRBV11-2
D gene: TRBD1
clone size: NA
J gene: TRBJ1-6
CDR3 DNA: TGTGCCAGCAGCTTAGGAGGGGGGACAGTCAATTCACCCCTCCACTTT
CDR3 protein: CASSLGGGTVNSPLHF

V gene: TRBV4-2
D gene: NA
clone size: NA
J gene: TRBJ1-2
CDR3 DNA: TGTGCCAGCAGCACAGTCGGGGACTACTATGGCTACACCTTC
CDR3 protein: CASSTVGDYYGYTF

V gene: TRBV7-6
D gene: NA
clone size: NA
J gene: TRBJ1-2
CDR3 DNA: TGTGCCAGCAGCTTAGGTTCAGGCTATGGCTACACCTTC
CDR3 protein: CASSLGSGYGYTF

V gene: TRBV3-1/TRBV3-2
D gene: NA
clone size: NA
J gene: TRBJ1-4
CDR3 DNA: TGTGCCAGCAGCCAAGATGGCAGGGGCGTGGCGACTAATGAAAAACTGTTTTTT
CDR3 protein: CASSQDGRGVATNEKLFF

V gene: TRBV6-5
D gene: NA
clone size: NA
J gene: TRBJ1-2
CDR3 DNA: TGTGCCAGCAGTTACGGGAGAGGGTTGGAGGGCTACACCTTC
CDR3 protein: CASSYGRGLEGYTF

V gene: TRBV4-1
D gene: NA
clone size: NA
J gene: TRBJ1-5
CDR3 DNA: TGCGCCAGCAGACCGTTACTACAGGGTAGCAATCAGCCCCAGCATTTT
CDR3 protein: CASRPLLQGSNQPQHF

V gene: TRBV20-1
D gene: TRBD1
clone size: NA
J gene: TRBJ2-7
CDR3 DNA: TGCAGTGCTAGTGGGACAGGGGGCCACGAGCAGTACTTC
CDR3 protein: CSASGTGGHEQYF

V gene: TRBV18
D gene: NA
clone size: NA
J gene: TRBJ1-3
CDR3 DNA: TGTGCCAGCTCACCAACGTCGGGTTCAGGAAACACCATATATTTT
CDR3 protein: CASSPTSGSGNTIYF

V gene: TRBV2
D gene: TRBD1
clone size: NA
J gene: TRBJ1-4
CDR3 DNA: TGTGCCAGCAGTCTTCGCGGGACAGGGGATGAAAAACTGTTTTTT
CDR3 protein: CASSLRGTGDEKLFF

V gene: TRBV19
D gene: NA
clone size: NA
J gene: TRBJ1-3
CDR3 DNA: TGTGCCAGTAGTATAGCCAGCTCTGGAAACACCATATATTTT
CDR3 protein: CASSIASSGNTIYF

V gene: TRBV28
D gene: NA
clone size: NA
J gene: TRBJ2-7
CDR3 DNA: TGTGCCAGCAGTTTCCCCGCTAGGTCCTACGAGCAGTACTTC
CDR3 protein: CASSFPARSYEQYF

V gene: TRBV2
D gene: NA
clone size: NA
J gene: TRBJ2-3
CDR3 DNA: TGTGCCAGCAGAGAGCGCGGGTCGATCGCTAGCACAGATACGCAGTATTTT
CDR3 protein: CASRERGSIASTDTQYF